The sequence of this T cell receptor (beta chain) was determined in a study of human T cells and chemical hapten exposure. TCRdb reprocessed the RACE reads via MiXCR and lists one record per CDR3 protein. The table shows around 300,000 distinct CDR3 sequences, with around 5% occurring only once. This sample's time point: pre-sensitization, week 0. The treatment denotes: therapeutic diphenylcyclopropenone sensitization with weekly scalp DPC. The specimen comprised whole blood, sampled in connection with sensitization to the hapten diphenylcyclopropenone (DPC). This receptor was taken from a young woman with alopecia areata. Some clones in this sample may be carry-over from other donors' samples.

CDR3: CASSPWTGVAYEQYF. DNA for the CDR3: TGCGCCAGCAGCCCTTGGACCGGGGTTGCCTACGAGCAGTACTTC. The rearrangement links TRBV4-3 to TRBJ2-7; tentatively, D is TRBD2 (5 bases). The CDR3 has 15 amino acids. V was shortened by 4 bases and J by 2 bases, with 15 bases between the two germline ends. The germline gives CDR1 LGHNA, CDR2 YSLEER.